A single sample gave rise to the 9 T cell receptor beta chains below, sequenced in a study of shared clonotypes between healthy human individuals. Here immunoSEQ multiplex PCR was the method, and the copy in TCRdb shows in-frame clones only, minus some. The sample holds over 2 million clones; roughly 94% are singletons and the top ten take 0.1% to 0.15%. The sequencing input was naive CD4+ T cells sorted from blood. Subset specified: CD45RA+ positively selected. These receptors were taken from a man aged 18 to 30 in good health.

Of note for this clone: Within the sample, other DNA sequences also encode this same CDR3. The chain links TRBV5-4 to TRBJ1-1; D unresolved. Trimming left V 3 bases short and J 0 bases short, with 9 bases between. There are 14 residues in the CDR3. Germline V gene data show CDR1 as SGHNT and CDR2 as YYREEE (reference sequence). CDR3 DNA sequence: TGTGCCAGCAGCTCCACGGGATTGAACACTGAAGCTTTCTTT. Translated, it gives CASSSTGLNTEAFF.

The chain uses TRBV18 and TRBJ1-5; D is uncertain. The CDR3 length is 15 residues. V lost 0 bases and J lost 6, with 12 bases in between. Germline CDR1 and CDR2: KGHSH and LQKENI. CDR3 nucleotides: TGTGCCAGCTCACCACCCCGAGGGTCAGGTCAGCCCCAGCATTTT. It encodes CASSPPRGSGQPQHF.

The chain recombines TRBV11-2 with TRBJ2-2; 15 bases line up with TRBD2. Trimming took 5 bases from V and 1 from J; bases not matched to a gene: 5. Germline loops: CDR1 SGHAT, CDR2 FQNNGV. CDR3 length: 18 amino acids. The CDR3 nucleotides read TGTGCCAGCAGCCCGGGACTAGCGGGGGGAGGGAACACCGGGGAGCTGTTTTTT. Protein product: CASSPGLAGGGNTGELFF.

V usage is TRBV6-5 and J usage is TRBJ1-4, with 7 bases identical to TRBD1. The CDR3 covers 14 residues. Germline lookup yields CDR1 MNHEY and CDR2 SVGAGI. Unmatched junction bases numbered 5, after V lost 6 bases and J lost 4 bases. DNA of the CDR3: TGTGCCAGCAGAAGGACAGGCGGTAATGAAAAACTGTTTTTT. This translates into CASRRTGGNEKLFF.

This clone was seen only a few times. The rearrangement joins TRBV6-5 to TRBJ1-1, with D possibly being TRBD1 (5 bases). The germline V gene has CDR1 MNHEY and CDR2 SVGAGI. The CDR3 spans 14 residues. V dropped 8 bases and J dropped 5 bases, with 18 bases sitting between them. Here the CDR3 DNA reads TGTGCCAGCCTCCGCGGAAGGGGTTATACTGAAGCTTTCTTT. Protein product: CASLRGRGYTEAFF.

The CDR3 DNA reads as TGTGCCAGCAGCCCCCGCAGGGACAGGGATTTTAAGCAGTTCTTC. Translation gives CASSPRRDRDFKQFF. The chain combines TRBV27 with TRBJ2-1, with 9 bases that match TRBD1. The CDR3 has 15 amino acids. V dropped 6 bases and J dropped 11; count of bases not matched to a gene: 14. Germline-derived CDR1 and CDR2 are MNHEY and SMNVEV (reference sequence).

J is TRBJ2-3 and V is TRBV9; D is possibly TRBD1 (7 bases). Trimming stripped 4 bases from V and 8 bases from J, with 23 bases between. The germline gives CDR1 SGDLS, CDR2 YYNGEE. The CDR3 loop spans 16 amino acids. Here the CDR3 reads CASSRVGGTGQVTQYF. Written as DNA, the CDR3 is TGTGCCAGCAGCCGCGTAGGGGGGACCGGACAGGTTACGCAGTATTTT.

The DNA for the CDR3 is TGTGCCAGCAGCTTGGGTCTAGCGGGGGGGCAAGAGACCCAGTACTTC. Translating it yields CASSLGLAGGQETQYF. This sequence joins TRBV5-6 and TRBJ2-5; 12 bases agree with TRBD2. This CDR3 is built from 16 residues. After removal of 0 bases from V and 2 bases from J, the junction contained 2 bases not matched to a gene. Germline CDR1 SGHDT, CDR2 YYEEEE.

This rearrangement joins TRBV18 to TRBJ2-7, with D possibly being TRBD1 (6 bases). The germline V gene encodes CDR1 KGHSH and CDR2 LQKENI. There are 15 residues in the CDR3. Trimming took 1 base from V and 4 from J, leaving 14 bases between them. CDR3 nucleotide sequence: TGTGCCAGCTCACCACTCCAGACAGGAAGATACGAGCAGTACTTC. Amino acids: CASSPLQTGRYEQYF.